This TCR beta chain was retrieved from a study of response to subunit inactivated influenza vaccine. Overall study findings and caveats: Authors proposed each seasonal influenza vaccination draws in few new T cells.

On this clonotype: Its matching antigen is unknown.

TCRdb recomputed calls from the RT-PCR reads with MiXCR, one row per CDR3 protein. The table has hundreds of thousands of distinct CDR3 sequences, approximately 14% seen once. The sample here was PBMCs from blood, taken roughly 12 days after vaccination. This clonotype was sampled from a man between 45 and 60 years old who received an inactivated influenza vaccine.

The CDR3 DNA is TGTGCCAGCAGACTCTTACAGGGCGGCGAGCAGTACTTC. This codes for CASRLLQGGEQYF. The chain has TRBV6-2 or TRBV6-3 and TRBJ2-7; TRBD1 is a possible D gene (6 bases). Trimming took 6 bases from V and 6 from J, leaving 15 bases between them. This CDR3 spans 13 amino acids. Germline V gives CDR1 MNHEY, CDR2 SVGEGT.